The sequence of this T cell receptor beta chain was determined in a study of cytomegalovirus exposure and HLA in healthy donors. With respect to this clone: The antigen remains undetermined.

There are 14 residues in the CDR3. Germline-derived CDR1 and CDR2 are MNHNY and SVGAGI (reference sequence). Trimming at V came to 7 bases and at J to 4 bases, leaving 8 bases not matched to a gene. Study findings and constraints: Using the classifier, cytomegalovirus status was reportedly diagnosed with high specificity and sensitivity. According to the study, 160 or so TCR beta chains were cytomegalovirus-associated.

PCR primers comprised 60 Vbeta and 13 Jbeta primers. Original processing notes: Later reanalysis found 75 million to 95 million unique TCR beta chains, around 9.9 million of them shared. The assay was immunoSEQ multiplex PCR, and TCRdb's table has in-frame clones only and misses some. For V, J and clone size, that table is used; D and trimming come from the DNA. Altogether under 250,000 clones are present, approximately 88% being singletons, with the ten largest covering about 0.77%. The sequence derives from a boy aged 2 to 9 in good health and CMV-seronegative. The specimen was PBMCs. The V call is TRBV6-6, the J call TRBJ2-3, with TRBD1 matching 7 bases. CDR3 nucleotides: TGTGCCAGCAACCAGGGGGTGGCTGCAGATACGCAGTATTTT. The encoded protein is CASNQGVAADTQYF.